What follows are 32 T cell receptor beta chains derived from one specimen sequenced in a study of shared clonotypes between healthy human individuals. The naive CD8 subset, CD45RO-negative cells positively selected for CCR7, excluded terminally differentiated effector memory CD45RA+ cells. Only in-frame clones appear in the TCRdb table, and some are missing; sequencing was by immunoSEQ multiplex PCR. The sample includes about 2.1 million clones, 93% of them seen just once. Sequenced sample: naive CD8+ T cells from PBMCs. The receptor source for this set is a man aged 18 to 35 in good health. Some clones in this sample may be carry-over from other donors' samples.

V is TRBV13 and J is TRBJ1-3, with TRBD1 matching 9 bases. The CDR3 has 16 residues. V gave up 4 bases and J gave up 3 bases; unmatched junction bases: 7. Germline V gene sequence: CDR1 PRHDT, CDR2 FYEKMQ (reference sequence). CDR3 loop: CASSSPGTGFGNTIYF. CDR3 sequence (DNA): TGTGCCAGCAGCTCCCCCGGGACAGGGTTTGGAAACACCATATATTTT.

Regarding this clone: Within the sample, other DNA sequences also encode this same CDR3. The chain carries TRBV7-6 and TRBJ1-5; no clear D. V was clipped by 1 base and J by 7 bases, with 8 bases between them. Looked up from germline, CDR1 is SGHVS and CDR2 is FNYEAQ. The CDR3 sequence is 13 residues long. The CDR3 DNA reads TGTGCCAGCAGCTTAGGACCTAGACAGCCCCAGCATTTT. Its protein product is CASSLGPRQPQHF. Variable domain in full (rest from reference TRBV7-6 and TRBJ1-5): GAGVSQSPRYKVTKRGQDVALRCDPISGHVSLYWYRQALGQGPEFLTYFNYEAQQDKSGLPNDRFSAERPEGSISTLTIQRTEQRDSAMYRCASSLGPRQPQHFGDGTRLSIL.

As regards this clone: Other DNA sequences in this sample translate to the same CDR3. The rearrangement links TRBV7-9 to TRBJ2-5; no clear D. With 1 base removed from V and 1 base from J, the gap between germline ends came to 7 bases. Germline values: CDR1 SEHNR, CDR2 FQNEAQ (reference sequence). The CDR3 spans 14 residues. For the CDR3, the DNA is TGTGCCAGCAGCTTAGTGTTCAGCCAAGAGACCCAGTACTTC. Translation gives CASSLVFSQETQYF.

J is TRBJ2-6 and V is TRBV10-3; 7 bases line up with TRBD2. CDR1 and CDR2 from the germline V gene are ENHRY and SYGVKD. The CDR3 covers 21 residues. Losses at the gene ends were 0 bases for V and 1 base for J; bases not matched to a gene: 15. The CDR3 sequence is CAISESAGPGGAMSGANVLTF. The CDR3, as DNA: TGTGCCATCAGTGAGTCCGCCGGTCCGGGGGGAGCCATGTCTGGGGCCAACGTCCTGACTTTC.

The rearrangement links TRBV5-6 to TRBJ1-1, with unresolved D. The CDR3 loop spans 15 amino acids. Per germline, CDR1 SGHDT and CDR2 YYEEEE. Trimming removed 2 bases at V and 0 bases at J, with 11 bases between. The DNA for the CDR3 is TGTGCCAGCAGCTTCACGAGGGAACTGAACACTGAAGCTTTCTTT. Translation gives CASSFTRELNTEAFF.

The chain links TRBV4-1 to TRBJ1-1; tentative D call: TRBD1 (5 bases). This CDR3 has 16 residues. Germline loops: CDR1 MGHRA, CDR2 YSYEKL. Trimming left V 0 bases short and J 1 base short, with 12 bases between. CDR3 nucleotides: TGCGCCAGCAGCCAAGATCTCGGGGGGGAGAACACTGAAGCTTTCTTT. Protein: CASSQDLGGENTEAFF.

V gene TRBV5-4 combines with J gene TRBJ2-2; 7 nucleotides agree with TRBD2. V lost 2 bases, J lost 3 bases, and 7 bases stayed unmatched. Germline V lookup: CDR1 SGHNT, CDR2 YYREEE (reference sequence). This CDR3 comprises 16 residues. The CDR3 loop is CASSLLFAGDTGELFF. The CDR3 nucleotides are TGTGCCAGCAGCTTATTGTTTGCGGGAGACACCGGGGAGCTGTTTTTT.

The chain joins TRBV9 to TRBJ2-7; 8 bases match TRBD1. V gave up 0 bases and J gave up 6 bases; unmatched junction bases: 8. The CDR3 extends over 15 amino acids. Germline CDR1 reads SGDLS; CDR2 reads YYNGEE. CDR3 protein: CASSVVGTGLSEQYF. CDR3 bases: TGTGCCAGCAGCGTAGTGGGGACAGGCCTCTCCGAGCAGTACTTC.

The V gene is TRBV28, the J gene TRBJ2-7; 7 bases are a match to TRBD1. Germline assignment: CDR1 MDHEN and CDR2 SYDVKM. V trimming: 6 bases; J trimming: 2 bases; junction bases outside the gene matches: 7. This CDR3 is built from 14 residues. CDR3 sequence: CASSNKGTAYEQYF. CDR3 bases: TGTGCCAGCAGCAATAAAGGGACAGCCTACGAGCAGTACTTC.

The chain is built from TRBV9 and TRBJ2-2; the match to TRBD2 covers 12 bases. CDR3 length equals 16 residues. Trimming at V came to 4 bases and at J to 6 bases, leaving 7 bases not matched to a gene. Germline loops: CDR1 SGDLS, CDR2 YYNGEE. DNA of the CDR3: TGTGCCAGCAGCTCACGGACTAGCGGGAATGCCGGGGAGCTGTTTTTT. It yields the protein CASSSRTSGNAGELFF.

This chain uses TRBV6-1 with TRBJ2-5; tentatively, D is TRBD1 or TRBD2 (5 bases each). This CDR3 spans 13 amino acids. Per germline, CDR1 MNHNS and CDR2 SASEGT. V lost 6 bases, J lost 2 bases, and 10 bases lay in between. The CDR3 sequence is CASSLGVQETQYF. In nucleotides, the CDR3 is TGTGCCAGCAGCTTGGGGGTTCAAGAGACCCAGTACTTC.

This sequence joins TRBV29-1 and TRBJ1-2, with D possibly being TRBD1 (5 bases). V lost 0 bases and J 8 bases, leaving 13 bases between the germline ends. This CDR3 contains 13 residues. Germline V gives CDR1 SQVTM, CDR2 ANQGSEA. CDR3 loop: CSVEDGWGVGYTF. In nucleotides, the CDR3 is TGCAGCGTTGAAGATGGGTGGGGGGTCGGCTACACCTTC.

About this clone: A read error may produce the germline difference seen at one junction end. This sequence joins TRBV7-9 and TRBJ2-1; TRBD2 aligns across 11 bases. The CDR3 is 16 amino acids. The germline CDR1 and CDR2 sequences are SEHNR and FQNEAQ (reference sequence). This chain's CDR3 is CASSVAGTSGNNEQFF. For the CDR3, the DNA is TGTGCCAGCAGCGTAGCCGGGACTAGCGGTAACAATGAGCAGTTCTTC.

V gene TRBV13 combines with J gene TRBJ2-2, with D possibly TRBD2 on 6 matching bases. The CDR3 is made up of 16 amino acids. Trimming pared 6 bases from V and 2 bases from J, leaving 16 bases between. Germline lookup yields CDR1 PRHDT and CDR2 FYEKMQ (reference sequence). The CDR3 DNA follows: TGTGCCAGCAGAATCAGGAGGGATGCCAACACCGGGGAGCTGTTTTTT. This sequence encodes CASRIRRDANTGELFF. The full variable domain, in which reference TRBV13 and TRBJ2-2 provide the parts outside the CDR3, is AAGVIQSPRHLIKEKRETATLKCYPIPRHDTVYWYQQGPGQDPQFLISFYEKMQSDKGSIPDRFSAQQFSDYHSELNMSSLELGDSALYFCASRIRRDANTGELFFGEGSRLTVL.

The rearrangement links TRBV11-2 to TRBJ2-6; a weak D match, TRBD2 (5 bases). This CDR3 contains 17 residues. V was clipped by 5 bases and J by 4 bases, with 18 bases between them. Germline V CDR1 and CDR2: SGHAT, FQNNGV. The CDR3 nucleotides are TGTGCCAGCAGCCCCCACCCGATGGGAGCAGGGGCCAACGTCCTGACTTTC. It codes for CASSPHPMGAGANVLTF.

The chain recombines TRBV28 with TRBJ2-5, with 8 bases aligning to TRBD2. The CDR3 totals 14 residues. Germline V gene data show CDR1 as MDHEN and CDR2 as SYDVKM. V dropped 4 bases and J dropped 4; count of bases not matched to a gene: 5. The CDR3 loop reads CASSSLRGGETQYF. The CDR3 bases are TGTGCCAGCAGTTCCCTTCGGGGGGGAGAGACCCAGTACTTC.

The chain is built from TRBV9 and TRBJ2-7; D unresolved. The CDR3 consists of 14 residues. Trimming shortened V by 3 bases and J by 6 bases, and 16 bases separated the two germline ends. The germline CDR1 and CDR2 sequences are SGDLS and YYNGEE. CDR3 sequence reads: CASSEDSGLSEQYF. The CDR3 DNA sequence: TGTGCCAGCAGCGAGGATTCCGGGCTCAGCGAGCAGTACTTC.

The chain links TRBV7-8 to TRBJ2-7, with 8 bases that match TRBD1. CDR3 length: 15 amino acids. The ends lost 4 bases at V and 3 bases at J; junction bases unmatched: 8. The germline V gene has CDR1 SGHVS and CDR2 FQNEAQ. The CDR3 sequence is CASSSLGTGNYEQYF. The CDR3 region has the DNA TGTGCCAGCAGCTCGCTCGGGACAGGAAACTACGAGCAGTACTTC. The variable domain in full, with the rest retrieved from reference TRBV7-8 and TRBJ2-7, is GAGVSQSPRYKVAKRGQDVALRCDPISGHVSLFWYQQALGQGPEFLTYFQNEAQLDKSGLPSDRFFAERPEGSVSTLKIQRTQQEDSAVYLCASSSLGTGNYEQYFGPGTRLTVT.

The J gene is TRBJ2-1, the V gene TRBV7-9, with D perhaps TRBD1 or TRBD2 (5 bases each). The germline gives CDR1 SEHNR, CDR2 FQNEAQ (reference sequence). There are 16 residues in the CDR3. V was trimmed by 7 bases and J by 5 bases, leaving 21 bases between them. The CDR3: CASTLPPGTADNEQFF. In nucleotides, the CDR3 is TGTGCCAGCACCCTTCCTCCTGGGACGGCCGACAATGAGCAGTTCTTC.

A word on this clone: At one boundary the junction diverges from the germline segment, which might be a read error. The J gene is TRBJ1-2, the V gene TRBV28; D gene unclear. The CDR3 totals 12 residues. Germline V gene lookup returns CDR1 MDHEN and CDR2 SYDVKM. The CDR3 loop is CASSFPADRQAF. The CDR3 DNA is TGTGCCAGCAGTTTCCCGGCCGACCGGCAGGCCTTC.

The chain employs TRBV6-4 and TRBJ2-2, with 12 positions matching TRBD2. Germline-derived CDR1 and CDR2 are MRHNA and SNTAGT. V was pared by 3 bases and J by 17 bases, with 10 bases of the junction left unmatched. The CDR3 has 14 amino acids. The CDR3 region has the DNA TGTGCCAGCAGTGAAAACCTAGCGGGAGGGCCCCGTTTTTTT. This translates into CASSENLAGGPRFF.

The chain is built from TRBV27 and TRBJ1-1; 11 bases match TRBD1. The CDR3 has 21 residues. Germline CDR1 MNHEY, CDR2 SMNVEV (reference sequence). The V gene end was trimmed by 0 bases and the J gene end by 0 bases; junction bases not matched to a gene: 15. As DNA, the CDR3 is TGTGCCAGCAGTTTATCGAATACGAGATCTGGGACAGGGGGTATGAACACTGAAGCTTTCTTT. It is translated as CASSLSNTRSGTGGMNTEAFF.

The V call is TRBV6-5, the J call TRBJ1-3, with 8 bases that match TRBD1. Losses at the gene ends were 10 bases for V and 2 bases for J; bases not matched to a gene: 7. The CDR3 is 14 residues long. Germline V gene data show CDR1 as MNHEY and CDR2 as SVGAGI. CDR3 bases: TGTGCCACCGGACAGGGCAGAACTGGAAACACCATATATTTT. Protein sequence: CATGQGRTGNTIYF.

The rearrangement links TRBV30 to TRBJ1-3; 7 positions agree with TRBD1. V dropped 5 bases and J dropped 3; count of bases not matched to a gene: 7. CDR1 and CDR2 (germline): GTSNPN, SVGIG (reference sequence). The CDR3 spans 14 residues. CDR3 nucleotide sequence: TGTGCCTGGGGAGGGGACAGCCTTGGAAACACCATATATTTT. Translation gives CAWGGDSLGNTIYF.

CDR3 residues: CASSLEVSYEQYF. In nucleotides, the CDR3 is TGTGCCAGCAGCTTAGAAGTATCCTACGAGCAGTACTTC. The chain uses TRBV11-2 and TRBJ2-7, with D hard to call. There are 13 residues in the CDR3. Deletions cut 0 bases from V and 1 base from J, with 4 bases between. From germline, CDR1 is SGHAT and CDR2 FQNNGV.

The gene calls are TRBV14 and TRBJ2-1, with 10 bases fitting TRBD1. The V segment lost 0 bases and the J segment 7 bases; nucleotides outside the gene matches: 6. In germline, CDR1 is SGHDN, CDR2 FVKESK. CDR3 length: 16 residues. CDR3 coding DNA: TGTGCCAGCAGCCAAGAGTACGGGACAGGGGCAAATGAGCAGTTCTTC. Its translation: CASSQEYGTGANEQFF.

The chain recombines TRBV5-4 with TRBJ2-3, with 12 bases aligning to TRBD2. V shed 4 bases, J shed 4 bases, and the junction held 10 bases outside the gene matches. This CDR3 contains 17 residues. The V gene's germline CDR1 is SGHNT and CDR2 YYREEE (reference sequence). CDR3 amino acids: CASSQRLAGAYSDTQYF. The DNA for the CDR3 is TGTGCCAGCAGCCAAAGACTAGCGGGAGCGTACTCAGATACGCAGTATTTT.

This chain uses TRBV14 with TRBJ2-2; 7 bases map to TRBD1. Looked up from germline, CDR1 is SGHDN and CDR2 is FVKESK. V lost 1 base and J lost 0; bases outside the gene matches: 5. The CDR3 loop spans 17 amino acids. CDR3: CASSQAYRGANTGELFF. The CDR3 bases are TGTGCCAGCAGCCAAGCATACAGGGGTGCGAACACCGGGGAGCTGTTTTTT.

The J gene is TRBJ2-5, the V gene TRBV9; 9 bases align to TRBD1. V shed 0 bases, J shed 5 bases, and the junction held 5 bases outside the gene matches. Germline V gives CDR1 SGDLS, CDR2 YYNGEE. The length of the CDR3 is 15 residues. CDR3 region: CASSVGTGVVETQYF. CDR3 DNA sequence: TGTGCCAGCAGCGTAGGGACAGGGGTGGTGGAGACCCAGTACTTC.

This chain joins TRBV7-9 and TRBJ1-3, with a weak D call TRBD1 (6 bases). CDR3 length equals 15 residues. Germline lookup yields CDR1 SEHNR and CDR2 FQNEAQ (reference sequence). Trimming stripped 0 bases from V and 4 bases from J, with 10 bases between. The CDR3 DNA follows: TGTGCCAGCAGCTTAGCGGGGGCAGACGGAAACACCATATATTTT. This sequence encodes CASSLAGADGNTIYF.

The gene calls are TRBV7-8 and TRBJ2-7; 7 nucleotides align to TRBD1. Trimming took 7 bases from V and 0 from J; bases not matched to a gene: 12. Germline V CDR1 and CDR2: SGHVS, FQNEAQ. The CDR3 has 16 amino acids. CDR3 region: CASTVWGQTFSYEQYF. DNA of the CDR3: TGTGCCAGCACCGTCTGGGGACAGACTTTCTCCTACGAGCAGTACTTC.

The chain recombines TRBV6-5 with TRBJ1-3; 7 bases match TRBD1. Per the germline V gene, CDR1 is MNHEY and CDR2 is SVGAGI. The trim removed 0 bases at V and 0 bases at J, leaving 2 bases unmatched. CDR3 length: 16 residues. The CDR3 region has the DNA TGTGCCAGCAGTTACTCGACAGGGCTCTCTGGAAACACCATATATTTT. It is translated as CASSYSTGLSGNTIYF.